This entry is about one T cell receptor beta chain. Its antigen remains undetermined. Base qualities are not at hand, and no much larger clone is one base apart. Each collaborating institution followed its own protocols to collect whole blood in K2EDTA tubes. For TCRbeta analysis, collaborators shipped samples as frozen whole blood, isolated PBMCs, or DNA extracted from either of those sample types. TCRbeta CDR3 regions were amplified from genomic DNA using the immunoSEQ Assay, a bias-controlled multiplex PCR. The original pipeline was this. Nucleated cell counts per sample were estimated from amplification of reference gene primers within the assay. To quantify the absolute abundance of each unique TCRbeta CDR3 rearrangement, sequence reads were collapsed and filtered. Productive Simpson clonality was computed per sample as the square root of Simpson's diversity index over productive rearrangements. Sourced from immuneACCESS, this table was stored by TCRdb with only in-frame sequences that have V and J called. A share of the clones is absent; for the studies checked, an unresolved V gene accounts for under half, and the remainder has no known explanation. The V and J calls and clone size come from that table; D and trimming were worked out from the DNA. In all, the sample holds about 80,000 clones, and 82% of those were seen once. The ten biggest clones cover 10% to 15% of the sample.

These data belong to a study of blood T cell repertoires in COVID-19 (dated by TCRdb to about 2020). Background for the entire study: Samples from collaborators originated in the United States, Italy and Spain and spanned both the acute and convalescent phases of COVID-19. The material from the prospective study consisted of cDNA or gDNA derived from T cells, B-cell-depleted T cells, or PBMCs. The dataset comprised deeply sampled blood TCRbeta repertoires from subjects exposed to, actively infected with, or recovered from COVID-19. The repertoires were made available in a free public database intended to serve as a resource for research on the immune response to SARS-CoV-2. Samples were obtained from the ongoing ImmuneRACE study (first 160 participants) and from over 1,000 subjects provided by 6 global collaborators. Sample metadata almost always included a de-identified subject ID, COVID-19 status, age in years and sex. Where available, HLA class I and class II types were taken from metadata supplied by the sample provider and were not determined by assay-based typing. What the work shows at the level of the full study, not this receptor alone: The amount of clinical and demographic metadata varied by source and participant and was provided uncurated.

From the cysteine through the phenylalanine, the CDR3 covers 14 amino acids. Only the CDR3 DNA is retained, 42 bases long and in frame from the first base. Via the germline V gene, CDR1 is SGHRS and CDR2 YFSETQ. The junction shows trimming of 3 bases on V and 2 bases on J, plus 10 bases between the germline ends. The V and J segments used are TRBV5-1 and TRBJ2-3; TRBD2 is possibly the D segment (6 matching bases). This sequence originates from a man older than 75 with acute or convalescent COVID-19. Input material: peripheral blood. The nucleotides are TGCGCCAGCAGCTCGGGGGACTCCACAGATACGCAGTATTTT. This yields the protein CASSSGDSTDTQYF.